This entry is about one T cell receptor (beta chain). This sample is part of a study of T-cell reconstitution after alpha-beta-depleted transplantation in children. It was with unique molecular identifiers that the TCRbeta library was prepared. MiXCR, applied by TCRdb to the PCR reads, yields one record per CDR3 protein. The sample lists hundreds of thousands of distinct CDR3 sequences, about 10% occurring once. CDR1 SGHTA and CDR2 FQGNSA come from the germline V gene. Trimming pared 1 base from V and 13 bases from J, leaving 22 bases between. This CDR3 spans 15 amino acids. V is TRBV7-2 and J is TRBJ2-5, with D maybe TRBD2 (7 bases). The receptor's source is a human donor who donated a stem cell graft to a child with acute myeloid leukemia. The starting material was PBMCs from the stem cell graft donor, obtained from the stem cell graft. CDR3: CASSLGPTSVGGGYF. The CDR3 region has the DNA TGTGCCAGCAGCTTAGGCCCAACTAGCGTAGGGGGGGGGTACTTC.